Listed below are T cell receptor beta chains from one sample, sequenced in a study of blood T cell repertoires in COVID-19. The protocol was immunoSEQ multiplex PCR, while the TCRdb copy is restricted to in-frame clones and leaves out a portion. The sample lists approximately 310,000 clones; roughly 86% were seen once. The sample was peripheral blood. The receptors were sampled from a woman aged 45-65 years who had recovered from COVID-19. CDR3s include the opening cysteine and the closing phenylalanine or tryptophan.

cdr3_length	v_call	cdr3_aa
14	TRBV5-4	CASSQQGGNTEAFF
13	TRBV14	CASSQGAYQPQHF
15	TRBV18	CASSPNRDSDYGYTF
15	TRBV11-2	CASSSAGGAGETQYF
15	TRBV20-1	CSASTSGSSYNEQFF
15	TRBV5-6	CASSFSPGSYTEAFF
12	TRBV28	CASSRTGTEAFF
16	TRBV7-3	CASSWGLAGEFYEQYF
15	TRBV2	CASRAWARAGNEQFF
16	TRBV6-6	CASSYSTTSSGNTIYF
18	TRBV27	CASSLGQGGTWRHNEQFF
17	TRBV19	CANWTGTLTSGANVLTF
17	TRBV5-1	CASSPRLASLNDNEQFF
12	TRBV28	CAIRHSNSPLHF
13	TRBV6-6	CASSWNRNYGYTF
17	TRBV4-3	CASSQDPTGHSGNTIYF
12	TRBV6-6	CASAGGNQPQHF
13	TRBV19	CASSGQGDYGYTF
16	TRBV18	CASSPQRKTDPYEQYF
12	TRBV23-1	CANRGGPSRAFF
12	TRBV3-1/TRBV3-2	CASSQGTRPQHF
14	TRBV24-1	CATSEPGGPETQYF
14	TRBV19	CASSRGTEAYEQYF
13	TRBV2	CASNWGLQETQYF
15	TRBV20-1	CSASSGRGSNEKLFF
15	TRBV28	CATTRMTGLTDTQYF
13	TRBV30	CAWSKEAYNEQFF
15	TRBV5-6	CASSLAGGNQETQYF
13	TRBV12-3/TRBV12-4	CACRQGRKETQYF
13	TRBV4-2	CASSQEGSFLYTF
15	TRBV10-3	CAISSRGGLNSPLHF
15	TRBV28	CASSPTTGLNSPLHF
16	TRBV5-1	CASSLDLAGGLNEQFF
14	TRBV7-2	CASRRPGSSGELFF
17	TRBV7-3	CASSPTGQGALLYGYTF
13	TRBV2	CASTPGRYEKLFF